This TCR beta chain was identified during a study of shared clonotypes between healthy human individuals. General study findings and limits: Donor clonotype sharing was expected to depend on sequencing depth. Naive CD4 clonotype sharing across a handful of donors was about 5%.

Regarding this clone: The antigen is unknown.

Repertoires were generated with immunoSEQ multiplex PCR, while TCRdb's copy carries only in-frame clones and drops some. This table has about 980,000 clones, roughly 72% appearing once. A CD45RA+ naive subset and a CD45RA-negative memory subset were split from CD4+ cells. Germline V gene data show CDR1 as SEHNR and CDR2 as FQNEAQ (reference sequence). CDR3 size: 16 residues. With 5 bases removed from V and 1 base from J, the gap between germline ends came to 17 bases. This chain joins TRBV7-9 and TRBJ1-1, with unresolved D. The clonotype was recovered from a man younger than 30 in good health. The sequencing sample was made of memory CD4+ T cells sorted from blood. As for subset: CD45RA-negative fraction. CDR3 bases: TGTGCCAGCAGCCCCCTAGGTGGCTTCTCGAACACTGAAGCTTTCTTT. Its translation is CASSPLGGFSNTEAFF.